Listed here are 31 T cell receptor beta chains from one sample, sequenced in a study of blood T cell repertoires in COVID-19. This table comes from immunoSEQ multiplex PCR, and its TCRdb copy is limited to in-frame clones, with some not included. The sample carries approximately 500,000 clones, around 90% recorded once. The sequenced material came from peripheral blood. These receptors came from a woman aged 50 to 60 with COVID-19, enrolled during active disease.

V usage is TRBV5-6 and J usage is TRBJ2-7; possible D gene TRBD2, 6 bases. The germline gives CDR1 SGHDT, CDR2 YYEEEE. The CDR3 sequence is 14 residues long. Trimming left V 3 bases short and J 2 bases short, with 12 bases between. The CDR3, as DNA: TGTGCCAGCAGCTACCCGGAGGGCACCTACGAGCAGTACTTC. It codes for CASSYPEGTYEQYF.

The chain uses TRBV3-1 (or the pseudogene TRBV3-2) and TRBJ2-1; 9 bases match TRBD2. The germline V gene encodes CDR1 LGHDT and CDR2 YNNKEL (reference sequence). V lost 6 bases to trimming and J lost 7 bases; unmatched junction nucleotides: 10. The CDR3 loop spans 15 amino acids. For the CDR3, the DNA is TGTGCCAGCAGACCCGGACGGACTAGCGCAAATGAGCAGTTCTTC. It translates to CASRPGRTSANEQFF.

V usage is TRBV5-1 and J usage is TRBJ2-2, with D possibly being TRBD2 (7 bases). The CDR3 runs 13 residues. Between the trimmed V and J ends, which lost 5 bases and 4 bases, there was a span of 9 bases. Germline CDR1 is SGHRS and CDR2 is YFSETQ. This chain's CDR3 is CASSRGGTGELFF. In DNA, the CDR3 is TGCGCCAGCAGTAGGGGGGGCACCGGGGAGCTGTTTTTT.

The rearrangement joins TRBV9 to TRBJ1-4; 7 nucleotides agree with TRBD1. Trimming removed 3 bases from V and 10 bases from J; junction bases left unmatched: 6. Looked up from germline, CDR1 is SGDLS and CDR2 is YYNGEE. This CDR3 contains 13 residues. CDR3 sequence: CASSGDRAGKLFF. DNA of the CDR3: TGTGCCAGCAGCGGCGACAGGGCGGGAAAACTGTTTTTT.

The chain uses TRBV12-5 and TRBJ1-3, with D perhaps TRBD1 (5 bases). V lost 0 bases and J 0 bases, leaving 18 bases between the germline ends. The CDR3 length is 19 residues. Germline CDR1 LGHNT, CDR2 FRNRAP. CDR3 coding DNA: TGTGCTAGTGGTTTGGTACACAAAGACAGTAGCAGCTCTGGAAACACCATATATTTT. Its translation is CASGLVHKDSSSSGNTIYF. The whole variable domain, remainder taken from reference TRBV12-5 and TRBJ1-3, is DARVTQTPRHKVTEMGQEVTMRCQPILGHNTVFWYRQTMMQGLELLAYFRNRAPLDDSGMPKDRFSAEMPDATLATLKIQPSEPRDSAVYFCASGLVHKDSSSSGNTIYFGEGSWLTVV.

The chain links TRBV2 to TRBJ2-3; 10 bases are shared with TRBD2. V shed 6 bases, J shed 4 bases, and the junction held 10 bases outside the gene matches. The germline V gene has CDR1 SNHLY and CDR2 FYNNEI. The CDR3 runs 16 residues. The CDR3 nucleotides read TGTGCCAGCAGGCCCGAACTAGCGGGGAGCGCAGATACGCAGTATTTT. As protein: CASRPELAGSADTQYF.

The chain has TRBV19 and TRBJ2-2; D may be TRBD1 (5 bases). The ends were cut back, 6 bases at V and 7 bases at J, with 24 bases in the middle. Germline loops: CDR1 LNHDA, CDR2 SQIVND (reference sequence). The CDR3 is 17 residues long. The CDR3 bases are TGTGCCAGTAGATCCTCAAGGTGGTCCTGGGGCGGCGGGGAGCTGTTTTTT. Protein sequence: CASRSSRWSWGGGELFF.

The chain uses TRBV27 and TRBJ1-2; the D gene is possibly TRBD1 (6 bases). The CDR3 loop spans 15 amino acids. Germline CDR1 reads MNHEY; CDR2 reads SMNVEV (reference sequence). V dropped 0 bases and J dropped 3 bases, with 11 bases sitting between them. The CDR3 loop is CASSLSRGADYGYTF. CDR3 nucleotides: TGTGCCAGCAGTTTATCACGGGGGGCGGACTATGGCTACACCTTC.

The V call is TRBV19, the J call TRBJ1-1, with D tentatively TRBD1 (6 bases). The V and J ends lost 4 bases and 0 bases respectively, with 18 bases between them. In germline, CDR1 is LNHDA, CDR2 SQIVND (reference sequence). The CDR3 sequence is 17 residues long. The chain's CDR3 is CASSKQGSPPVNTEAFF. The DNA of the CDR3 is TGTGCCAGTAGTAAACAGGGATCCCCGCCGGTGAACACTGAAGCTTTCTTT.

The rearrangement joins TRBV5-4 to TRBJ2-1; TRBD2 matches 9 bases. Germline-derived CDR1 and CDR2 are SGHNT and YYREEE (reference sequence). The V segment lost 2 bases and the J segment 0 bases; nucleotides outside the gene matches: 6. This CDR3 is built from 17 residues. Written as DNA, the CDR3 is TGTGCCAGCAGCTTAACGGCGGGGGGGGCCTCCTACAATGAGCAGTTCTTC. As protein: CASSLTAGGASYNEQFF. The full variable domain, rest sourced from reference TRBV5-4 and TRBJ2-1, is ETGVTQSPTHLIKTRGQQVTLRCSSQSGHNTVSWYQQALGQGPQFIFQYYREEENGRGNFPPRFSGLQFPNYSSELNVNALELDDSALYLCASSLTAGGASYNEQFFGPGTRLTVL.

The chain couples TRBV5-1 to TRBJ1-3; unclear D gene. V shed 4 bases and J shed 2 bases, with 16 bases lying between them. Germline V gene lookup returns CDR1 SGHRS and CDR2 YFSETQ. This CDR3 region has 16 residues. The CDR3 DNA follows: TGCGCCAGCAGCATGGCCGTAGCGGGCCCTGGAAACACCATATATTTT. It encodes CASSMAVAGPGNTIYF.

This chain connects TRBV7-2 to TRBJ1-5; D not certain. The CDR3 runs 14 residues. The germline V gene has CDR1 SGHTA and CDR2 FQGNSA. The V gene lost 7 bases and the J gene lost 5 bases, with 15 bases spanning the gap. The CDR3 nucleotides are TGTGCCAGCAACCATAGAGGGAGGGATCAGCCCCAGCATTTT. Protein: CASNHRGRDQPQHF.

The chain employs TRBV6-6 and TRBJ2-6; 7 nucleotides agree with TRBD1. CDR3 size: 15 residues. Losses at the gene ends were 4 bases for V and 1 base for J; bases not matched to a gene: 1. The germline CDR1 and CDR2 sequences are MNHNY and SVGAGI (reference sequence). This CDR3 reads CASSLTGSGANVLTF. CDR3 sequence (DNA): TGTGCCAGCAGTTTGACAGGGTCTGGGGCCAACGTCCTGACTTTC.

The chain joins TRBV5-4 to TRBJ1-4, with D unclear. The CDR3 has 14 residues. Looked up from germline, CDR1 is SGHNT and CDR2 is YYREEE (reference sequence). Trimming removed 7 bases from V and 2 bases from J, with 12 bases in between. CDR3 DNA sequence: TGTGCCAGCCACGGTCCGGGTACTAATGAAAAACTGTTTTTT. Its translation is CASHGPGTNEKLFF.

V usage is TRBV7-9 and J usage is TRBJ2-1; weak D call: TRBD2 (5 bases). Trimming pared 2 bases from V and 15 bases from J, leaving 14 bases between. The germline CDR1 and CDR2 sequences are SEHNR and FQNEAQ (reference sequence). The length of the CDR3 is 12 residues. CDR3 sequence reads: CASSLNGPSGFF. The CDR3 DNA sequence: TGTGCCAGCAGCTTAAACGGGCCGAGCGGGTTCTTC.

The V gene is TRBV2, the J gene TRBJ1-1; D possibly corresponds to TRBD1 (5 bases). The CDR3 runs 13 residues. The germline gives CDR1 SNHLY, CDR2 FYNNEI. Between the trimmed V and J ends, which lost 7 bases and 3 bases, there was a span of 12 bases. The CDR3, as DNA: TGTGCCAGCACCCCGACAGTGGACACTGAAGCTTTCTTT. It is translated as CASTPTVDTEAFF.

This chain connects TRBV3-1 (or the pseudogene TRBV3-2) to TRBJ2-5, with TRBD2 matching 8 bases. After removal of 2 bases from V and 5 bases from J, the junction contained 7 bases not matched to a gene. This CDR3 comprises 15 residues. Germline CDR1 reads LGHDT; CDR2 reads YNNKEL (reference sequence). In DNA, the CDR3 is TGTGCCAGCAGCCAACACGGGGGGGCAAGCGAGACCCAGTACTTC. This codes for CASSQHGGASETQYF.

This chain links TRBV27 with TRBJ2-1; weak D call: TRBD2 (6 bases). The CDR3 contains 15 residues. Trimming removed 0 bases from V and 6 bases from J, with 12 bases in between. Germline V CDR1 and CDR2: MNHEY, SMNVEV (reference sequence). CDR3 sequence reads: CASSLSAGSRNEQFF. DNA for the CDR3: TGTGCCAGCAGTTTATCGGCGGGGAGCCGCAATGAGCAGTTCTTC.

This clone has more than one count but fewer than ten. The chain couples TRBV5-4 to TRBJ1-1, with TRBD1 matching over 7 bases. CDR1 and CDR2 from the germline V gene are SGHNT and YYREEE (reference sequence). CDR3 size: 14 residues. The V segment lost 4 bases and the J segment 1 base; nucleotides outside the gene matches: 4. CDR3 sequence: CASSNRQGNTEAFF. In DNA, the CDR3 is TGTGCCAGCAGCAACAGACAGGGGAACACTGAAGCTTTCTTT.

The rearrangement links TRBV2 to TRBJ1-5, with D unresolved. CDR3 length: 12 residues. With 5 bases removed from V and 5 bases from J, the gap between germline ends came to 7 bases. CDR1 is SNHLY and CDR2 is FYNNEI in the germline V gene. CDR3 bases: TGTGCCAGCAGTTCGGTGGATCAGCCCCAGCATTTT. Translated: CASSSVDQPQHF.

The gene calls are TRBV19 and TRBJ1-1, with D perhaps TRBD1 (5 bases). The CDR3 totals 12 residues. Trimming removed 7 bases from V and 3 bases from J, with 9 bases in between. Germline V gene sequence: CDR1 LNHDA, CDR2 SQIVND (reference sequence). The CDR3 loop is CASKIRDTEAFF. The CDR3 DNA sequence: TGTGCCAGTAAGATCAGGGACACTGAAGCTTTCTTT. Supplemented by reference TRBV19 and TRBJ1-1, the full variable domain reads DGGITQSPKYLFRKEGQNVTLSCEQNLNHDAMYWYRQDPGQGLRLIYYSQIVNDFQKGDIAEGYSVSREKKESFPLTVTSAQKNPTAFYLCASKIRDTEAFFGQGTRLTVV.

Only a few counts were recorded for this clone. The chain is built from TRBV7-9 and TRBJ2-2; the match to TRBD1 covers 7 bases. Germline V lookup: CDR1 SEHNR, CDR2 FQNEAQ (reference sequence). This CDR3 is built from 15 residues. The V and J ends lost 4 bases and 1 base, in that order; junction bases with no gene match: 3. The CDR3 DNA sequence: TGTGCCAGCAGCTCGGGGACAGTGAACACCGGGGAGCTGTTTTTT. Protein sequence: CASSSGTVNTGELFF.

The chain recombines TRBV6-6 with TRBJ1-6; a weak D match, TRBD1 (6 bases). V lost 6 bases, J lost 10 bases, and 16 bases lay in between. The germline V gene encodes CDR1 MNHNY and CDR2 SVGAGI (reference sequence). This CDR3 region has 14 residues. CDR3 in amino acids: CASSRTGYLSPLHF. The CDR3 nucleotides are TGTGCCAGCAGCAGAACAGGGTATTTGTCACCCCTCCACTTT.

The chain recombines TRBV5-4 with TRBJ2-7; TRBD2 aligns across 10 bases. The trim removed 5 bases at V and 1 base at J, leaving 6 bases unmatched. Per the germline V gene, CDR1 is SGHNT and CDR2 is YYREEE (reference sequence). This CDR3 contains 15 residues. CDR3 DNA sequence: TGTGCCAGCAGTCCCGGACTAGCGGTATCCTACGAGCAGTACTTC. Its protein is CASSPGLAVSYEQYF. The complete variable domain, with remaining parts taken from reference TRBV5-4 and TRBJ2-7, reads ETGVTQSPTHLIKTRGQQVTLRCSSQSGHNTVSWYQQALGQGPQFIFQYYREEENGRGNFPPRFSGLQFPNYSSELNVNALELDDSALYLCASSPGLAVSYEQYFGPGTRLTVT.

The rearrangement links TRBV9 to TRBJ2-3, with a weak D call TRBD2 (7 bases). The CDR3 covers 16 residues. Per germline, CDR1 SGDLS and CDR2 YYNGEE. The V gene lost 4 bases and the J gene lost 4 bases, with 19 bases spanning the gap. The DNA of the CDR3 is TGTGCCAGCAGCCCAGTGGGGGGGCGGGGTCCAGATACGCAGTATTTT. It codes for CASSPVGGRGPDTQYF.

V gene TRBV11-2 combines with J gene TRBJ2-2; 7 bases agree with TRBD2. The CDR3 has 13 residues. Trimming cost V 4 bases and J 5 bases; bases outside gene matches: 1. CDR1 is SGHAT, CDR2 FQNNGV, per germline. The DNA for the CDR3 is TGTGCCAGCAGCTGGGGGGGGACCGGGGAGCTGTTTTTT. This sequence encodes CASSWGGTGELFF.

The chain links TRBV27 to TRBJ1-1; 8 nucleotides line up with TRBD1. J lost 4 bases, V lost 3 bases, and 7 bases had no gene match. Germline CDR1 is MNHEY and CDR2 is SMNVEV (reference sequence). This CDR3 has 15 residues. Here the CDR3 reads CASSFRQGRSTEAFF. CDR3 coding DNA: TGTGCCAGCAGTTTCCGACAGGGGCGGAGCACTGAAGCTTTCTTT.

The rearrangement links TRBV5-1 to TRBJ1-2; TRBD1 aligns across 7 bases. This CDR3 comprises 14 residues. Germline V CDR1 and CDR2: SGHRS, YFSETQ. The V and J ends lost 6 bases and 10 bases, in that order; junction bases with no gene match: 15. The CDR3 coding sequence is TGCGCCAGCACTAGTACCGGGACAGCAGGTGACTACACCTTC. Protein product: CASTSTGTAGDYTF.

J is TRBJ2-1 and V is TRBV5-1; possibly TRBD2 for D (5 bases). Germline CDR1 is SGHRS and CDR2 is YFSETQ. The CDR3 has 14 residues. Trimming stripped 0 bases from V and 6 bases from J, with 10 bases between. CDR3 sequence reads: CASSLGAGGNEQFF. The CDR3 bases are TGCGCCAGCAGCTTGGGGGCAGGAGGCAATGAGCAGTTCTTC.

This clone was recorded once. V is TRBV6-5 and J is TRBJ1-1, with D possibly TRBD1 on 5 matching bases. CDR3 length: 14 residues. The V and J ends lost 3 bases and 3 bases respectively, with 11 bases between them. The V gene's germline CDR1 is MNHEY and CDR2 SVGAGI. This chain's CDR3 is CASSYTPGDTEAFF. CDR3 DNA sequence: TGTGCCAGCAGTTATACCCCGGGGGACACTGAAGCTTTCTTT.

This chain links TRBV18 with TRBJ2-2, with TRBD1 as a possible D gene (5 bases). This CDR3 comprises 14 residues. V lost 2 bases to trimming and J lost 7 bases, with 11 bases between them. CDR1 KGHSH and CDR2 LQKENI come from the germline V gene. CDR3 coding DNA: TGTGCCAGCTCACCAATCCAGGGCGACGGGGAGCTGTTTTTT. Encoded protein: CASSPIQGDGELFF.